This T cell receptor beta chain was observed in a study of immune evolution from preneoplasia to lung adenocarcinoma. Resections took place in Japan or China from about 2013 to 2018. Histologic diagnosis was independently verified by two lung pathologists. After pathologic assessment, macro-dissection selected premalignant or tumor cells for extraction. The table came from immunoSEQ multiplex PCR; TCRdb's copy has only in-frame clones and leaves some out. The table lists over 4,000 clones, roughly 80% of them singletons. This CDR3 comprises 14 residues. The V segment lost 6 bases and the J segment 7 bases; nucleotides outside the gene matches: 11. Per the germline V gene, CDR1 is SNHLY and CDR2 is FYNNEI.

The chain has TRBV2 and TRBJ2-7; TRBD1 agrees at 8 bases. Sample: FFPE minimally invasive lung adenocarcinoma tissue. The sequence came from a person aged 70 to 80 with lung adenocarcinoma. CDR3 nucleotide sequence: TGTGCCAGCAGAATCGGACAGGGCACGGGGGAGCAGTACTTC. Translating it yields CASRIGQGTGEQYF.